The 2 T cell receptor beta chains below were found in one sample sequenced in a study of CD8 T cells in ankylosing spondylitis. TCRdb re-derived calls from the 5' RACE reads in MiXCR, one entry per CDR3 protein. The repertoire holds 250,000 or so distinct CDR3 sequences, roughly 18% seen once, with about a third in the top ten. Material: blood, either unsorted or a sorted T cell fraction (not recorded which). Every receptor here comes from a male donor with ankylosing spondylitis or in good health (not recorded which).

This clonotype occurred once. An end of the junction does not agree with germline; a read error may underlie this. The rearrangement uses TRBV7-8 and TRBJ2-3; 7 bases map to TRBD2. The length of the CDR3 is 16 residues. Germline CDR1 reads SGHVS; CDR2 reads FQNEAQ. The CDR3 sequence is CASSLGTSATTNTQYF. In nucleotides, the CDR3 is TGTGCCAGCAGCTTAGGGACTAGTGCGACCACAAATACGCAGTATTTT.

The CDR3 nucleotides are TGCGCCAGCAGCCACCTCGTGAGGGGCAGGACTAGCGGGGACCCAGATACGCAGTATTTT. Its translation is CASSHLVRGRTSGDPDTQYF. The rearrangement joins TRBV4-1 to TRBJ2-3; 12 bases align to TRBD2. In germline, CDR1 is MGHRA, CDR2 YSYEKL. V shed 3 bases and J 4 bases; nucleotides not matched to a gene: 17. There are 20 residues in the CDR3.